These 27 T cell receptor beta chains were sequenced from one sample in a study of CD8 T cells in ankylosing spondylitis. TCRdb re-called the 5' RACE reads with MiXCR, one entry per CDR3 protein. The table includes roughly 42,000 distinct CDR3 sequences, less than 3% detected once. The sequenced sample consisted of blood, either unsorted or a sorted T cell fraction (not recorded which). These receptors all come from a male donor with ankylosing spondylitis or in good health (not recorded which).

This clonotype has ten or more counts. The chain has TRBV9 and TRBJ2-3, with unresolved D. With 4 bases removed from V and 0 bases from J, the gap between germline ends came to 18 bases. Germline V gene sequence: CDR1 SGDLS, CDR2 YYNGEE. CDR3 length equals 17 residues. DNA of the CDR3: TGTGCCAGCAGCCCACTCCGGACCCTCCCCAGCACAGATACGCAGTATTTT. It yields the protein CASSPLRTLPSTDTQYF.

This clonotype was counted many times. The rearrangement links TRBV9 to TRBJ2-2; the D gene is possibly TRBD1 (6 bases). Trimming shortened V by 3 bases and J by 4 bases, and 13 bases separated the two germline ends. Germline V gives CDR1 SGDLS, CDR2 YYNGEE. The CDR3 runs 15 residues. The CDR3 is CASSAGAPGTGELFF. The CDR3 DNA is TGTGCCAGCAGCGCAGGGGCGCCCGGCACCGGGGAGCTGTTTTTT. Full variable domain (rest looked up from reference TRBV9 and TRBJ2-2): DSGVTQTPKHLITATGQRVTLRCSPRSGDLSVYWYQQSLDQGLQFLIQYYNGEERAKGNILERFSAQQFPDLHSELNLSSLELGDSALYFCASSAGAPGTGELFFGEGSRLTVL.

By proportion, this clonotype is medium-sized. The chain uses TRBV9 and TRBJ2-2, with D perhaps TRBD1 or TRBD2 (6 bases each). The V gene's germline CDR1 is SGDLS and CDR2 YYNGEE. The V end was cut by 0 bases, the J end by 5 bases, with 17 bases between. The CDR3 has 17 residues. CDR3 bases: TGTGCCAGCAGCGTAGGTCCGGCCGGGGGCGGAACCGGGGAGCTGTTTTTT. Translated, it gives CASSVGPAGGGTGELFF.

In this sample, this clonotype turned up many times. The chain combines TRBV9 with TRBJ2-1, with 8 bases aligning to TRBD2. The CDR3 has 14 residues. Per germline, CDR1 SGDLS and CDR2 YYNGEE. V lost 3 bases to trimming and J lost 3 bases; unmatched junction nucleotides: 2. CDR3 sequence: CASSAGTSYNEQFF. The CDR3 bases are TGTGCCAGCAGCGCCGGGACTAGCTACAATGAGCAGTTCTTC.

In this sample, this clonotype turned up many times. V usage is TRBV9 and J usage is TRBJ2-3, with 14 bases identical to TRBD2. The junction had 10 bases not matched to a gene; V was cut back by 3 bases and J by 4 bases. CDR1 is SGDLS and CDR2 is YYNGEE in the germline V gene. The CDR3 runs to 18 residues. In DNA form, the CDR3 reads TGTGCCAGCAGCGCGGGACTAGCGGGAGCCCCCGTTGCAGATACGCAGTATTTT. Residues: CASSAGLAGAPVADTQYF. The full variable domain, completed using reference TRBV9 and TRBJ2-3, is DSGVTQTPKHLITATGQRVTLRCSPRSGDLSVYWYQQSLDQGLQFLIQYYNGEERAKGNILERFSAQQFPDLHSELNLSSLELGDSALYFCASSAGLAGAPVADTQYFGPGTRLTVL.

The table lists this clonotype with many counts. The CDR3 DNA is TGTGCCAGCAGCCCAGGGACGGCGAACACCGGGGAGCTGTTTTTT. As protein: CASSPGTANTGELFF. V is TRBV9 and J is TRBJ2-2, with D perhaps assigned TRBD1 or TRBD2 (5 bases each). V was cut by 4 bases and J by 0 bases, with 10 bases left in between. CDR3 length equals 15 residues. Looked up from germline, CDR1 is SGDLS and CDR2 is YYNGEE.

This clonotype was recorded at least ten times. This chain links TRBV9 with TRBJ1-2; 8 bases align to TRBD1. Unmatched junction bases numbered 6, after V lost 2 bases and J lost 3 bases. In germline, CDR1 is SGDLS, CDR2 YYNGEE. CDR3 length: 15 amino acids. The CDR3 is CASSVAGGGYYGYTF. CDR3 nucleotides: TGTGCCAGCAGCGTGGCAGGGGGCGGTTACTATGGCTACACCTTC.

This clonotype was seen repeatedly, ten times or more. The CDR3 loop is CASSKSGFSGELFF. CDR3 coding DNA: TGTGCCAGCAGCAAATCTGGTTTTTCCGGGGAGCTGTTTTTT. V is TRBV9 and J is TRBJ2-2; D is unresolved. CDR1 and CDR2 (germline): SGDLS, YYNGEE. CDR3 length: 14 amino acids. V lost 4 bases to trimming and J lost 6 bases, with 13 bases between them.

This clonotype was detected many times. CDR3 bases: TGTGCCAGCAGCGTAGGGTGGTCTAGCGACAACTGGGAGACCCAGTACTTC. Its translation: CASSVGWSSDNWETQYF. The gene calls are TRBV9 and TRBJ2-5; possibly TRBD2 for D (6 bases). Between the trimmed V and J ends, which lost 0 bases and 5 bases, there was a span of 20 bases. The CDR3 is 17 residues long. CDR1 is SGDLS, CDR2 YYNGEE, per germline.

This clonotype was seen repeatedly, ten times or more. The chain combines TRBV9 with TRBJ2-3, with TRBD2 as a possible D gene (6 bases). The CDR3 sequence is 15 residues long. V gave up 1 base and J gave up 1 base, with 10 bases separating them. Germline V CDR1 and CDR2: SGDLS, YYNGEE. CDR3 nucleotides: TGTGCCAGCAGCGTATCAACGGGAGGCACAGATACGCAGTATTTT. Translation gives CASSVSTGGTDTQYF.

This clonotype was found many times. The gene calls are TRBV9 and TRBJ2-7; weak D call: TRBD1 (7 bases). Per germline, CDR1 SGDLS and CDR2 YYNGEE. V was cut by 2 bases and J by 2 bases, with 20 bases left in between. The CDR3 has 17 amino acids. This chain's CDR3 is CASSVTPRGVPPYEQYF. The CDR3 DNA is TGTGCCAGCAGCGTGACCCCCAGGGGGGTCCCTCCCTACGAGCAGTACTTC.

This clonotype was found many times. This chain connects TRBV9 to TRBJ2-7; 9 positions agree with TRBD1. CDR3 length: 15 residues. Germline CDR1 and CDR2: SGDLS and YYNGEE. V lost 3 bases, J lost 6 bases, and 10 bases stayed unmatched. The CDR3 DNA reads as TGTGCCAGCAGCGCCTTGGGACAGGGCGGTGGCGAGCAGTACTTC. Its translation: CASSALGQGGGEQYF.

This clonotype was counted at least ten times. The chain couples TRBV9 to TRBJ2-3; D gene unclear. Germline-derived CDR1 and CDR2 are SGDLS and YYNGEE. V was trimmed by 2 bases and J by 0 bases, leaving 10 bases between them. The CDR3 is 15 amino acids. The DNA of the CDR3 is TGTGCCAGCAGCGTTTACGGCCCGAGCACAGATACGCAGTATTTT. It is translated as CASSVYGPSTDTQYF.

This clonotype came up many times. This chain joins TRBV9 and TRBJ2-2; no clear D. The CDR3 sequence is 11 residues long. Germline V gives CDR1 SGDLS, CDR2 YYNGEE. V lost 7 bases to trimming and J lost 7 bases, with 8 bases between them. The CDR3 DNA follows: TGTGCCAGCCGAGGTGGCGGGGAGCTGTTTTTT. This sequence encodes CASRGGGELFF.

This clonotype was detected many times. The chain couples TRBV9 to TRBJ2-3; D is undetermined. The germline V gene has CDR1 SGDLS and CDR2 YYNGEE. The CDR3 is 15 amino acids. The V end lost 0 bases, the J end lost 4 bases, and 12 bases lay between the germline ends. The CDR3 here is CASSVVSAAADTQYF. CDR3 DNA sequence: TGTGCCAGCAGCGTAGTTTCCGCGGCGGCAGATACGCAGTATTTT.

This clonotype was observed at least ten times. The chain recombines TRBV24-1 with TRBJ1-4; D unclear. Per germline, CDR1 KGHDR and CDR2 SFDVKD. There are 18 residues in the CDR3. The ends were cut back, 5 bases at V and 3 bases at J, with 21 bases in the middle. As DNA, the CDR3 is TGTGCCACCAGTGGCTTGCTCGGGAGGGCGTCAGCTAATGAAAAACTGTTTTTT. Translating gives CATSGLLGRASANEKLFF.

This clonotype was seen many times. The CDR3 here is CASSPQTRPTTGNTIYF. The CDR3 bases are TGTGCCAGCAGTCCTCAAACTCGACCGACTACTGGAAACACCATATATTTT. The rearrangement joins TRBV9 to TRBJ1-3; D is unresolved. Per germline, CDR1 SGDLS and CDR2 YYNGEE. V dropped 5 bases and J dropped 2 bases, with 20 bases sitting between them. There are 17 residues in the CDR3.

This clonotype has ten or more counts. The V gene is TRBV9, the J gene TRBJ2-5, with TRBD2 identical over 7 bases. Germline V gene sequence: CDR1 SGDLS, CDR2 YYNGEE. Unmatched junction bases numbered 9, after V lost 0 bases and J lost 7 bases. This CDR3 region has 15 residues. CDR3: CASSVGGGAGSTQYF. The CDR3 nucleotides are TGTGCCAGCAGCGTAGGTGGGGGAGCGGGGTCGACCCAGTACTTC. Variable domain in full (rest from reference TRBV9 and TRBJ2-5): DSGVTQTPKHLITATGQRVTLRCSPRSGDLSVYWYQQSLDQGLQFLIQYYNGEERAKGNILERFSAQQFPDLHSELNLSSLELGDSALYFCASSVGGGAGSTQYFGPGTRLLVL.

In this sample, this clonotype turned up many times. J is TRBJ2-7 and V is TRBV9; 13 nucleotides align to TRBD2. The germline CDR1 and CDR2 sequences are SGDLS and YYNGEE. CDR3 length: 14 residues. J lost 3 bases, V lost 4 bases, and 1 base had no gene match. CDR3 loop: CASSRLAGGYEQYF. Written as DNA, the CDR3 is TGTGCCAGCAGCCGACTAGCGGGAGGCTACGAGCAGTACTTC.

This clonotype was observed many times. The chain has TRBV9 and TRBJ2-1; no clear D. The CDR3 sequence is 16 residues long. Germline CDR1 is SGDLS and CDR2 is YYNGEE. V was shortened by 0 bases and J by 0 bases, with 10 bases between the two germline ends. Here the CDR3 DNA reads TGTGCCAGCAGCGTAGACTATTGGGGCTCCTACAATGAGCAGTTCTTC. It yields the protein CASSVDYWGSYNEQFF. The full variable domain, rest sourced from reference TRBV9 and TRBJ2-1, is DSGVTQTPKHLITATGQRVTLRCSPRSGDLSVYWYQQSLDQGLQFLIQYYNGEERAKGNILERFSAQQFPDLHSELNLSSLELGDSALYFCASSVDYWGSYNEQFFGPGTRLTVL.

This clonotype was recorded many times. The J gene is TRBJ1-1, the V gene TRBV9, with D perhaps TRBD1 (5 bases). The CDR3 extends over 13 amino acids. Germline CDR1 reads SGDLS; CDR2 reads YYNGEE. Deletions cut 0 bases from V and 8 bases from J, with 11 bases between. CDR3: CASSVASGGEAFF. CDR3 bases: TGTGCCAGCAGCGTAGCATCGGGGGGAGAAGCTTTCTTT.

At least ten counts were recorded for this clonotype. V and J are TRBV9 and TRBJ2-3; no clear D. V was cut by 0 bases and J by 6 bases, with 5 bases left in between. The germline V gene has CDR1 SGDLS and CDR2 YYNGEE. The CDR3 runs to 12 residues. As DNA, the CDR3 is TGTGCCAGCAGCGTAGCTGGGGATACGCAGTATTTT. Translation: CASSVAGDTQYF.

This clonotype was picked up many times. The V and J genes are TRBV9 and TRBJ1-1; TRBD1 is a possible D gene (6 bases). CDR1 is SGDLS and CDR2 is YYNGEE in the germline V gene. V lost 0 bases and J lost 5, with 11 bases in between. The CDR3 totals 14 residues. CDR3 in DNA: TGTGCCAGCAGCGTAGGCCCGCAGGGGACTGAAGCTTTCTTT. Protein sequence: CASSVGPQGTEAFF.

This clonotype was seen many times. CDR3 DNA: TGTGCCAGCAGCGGAGGGACGTTCACCGGGGAGCTGTTTTTT. Its translation: CASSGGTFTGELFF. The rearrangement joins TRBV9 to TRBJ2-2, with D tentatively TRBD1 or TRBD2 (5 bases each). V gave up 3 bases and J gave up 4 bases, with 10 bases separating them. CDR1 is SGDLS, CDR2 YYNGEE, per germline. CDR3 length: 14 residues.

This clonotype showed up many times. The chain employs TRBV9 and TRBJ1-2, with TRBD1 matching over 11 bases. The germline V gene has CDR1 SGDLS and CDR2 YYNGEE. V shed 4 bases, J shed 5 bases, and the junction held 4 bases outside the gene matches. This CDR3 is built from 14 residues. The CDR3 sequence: CASSPGTGGYGYTF. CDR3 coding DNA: TGTGCCAGCAGCCCGGGGACAGGGGGGTATGGCTACACCTTC.

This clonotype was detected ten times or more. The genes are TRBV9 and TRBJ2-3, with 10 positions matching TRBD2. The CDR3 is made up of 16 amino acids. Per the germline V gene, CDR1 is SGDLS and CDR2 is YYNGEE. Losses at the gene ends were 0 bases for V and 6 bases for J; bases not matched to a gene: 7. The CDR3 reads CASSVASGRGIDTQYF. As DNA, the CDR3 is TGTGCCAGCAGCGTAGCTAGCGGGAGAGGAATCGATACGCAGTATTTT.

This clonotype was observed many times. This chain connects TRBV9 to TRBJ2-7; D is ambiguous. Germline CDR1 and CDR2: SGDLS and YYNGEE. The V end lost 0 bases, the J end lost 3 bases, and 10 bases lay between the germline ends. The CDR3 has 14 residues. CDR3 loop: CASSVAGLGYEQYF. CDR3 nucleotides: TGTGCCAGCAGCGTAGCCGGCTTGGGCTACGAGCAGTACTTC.